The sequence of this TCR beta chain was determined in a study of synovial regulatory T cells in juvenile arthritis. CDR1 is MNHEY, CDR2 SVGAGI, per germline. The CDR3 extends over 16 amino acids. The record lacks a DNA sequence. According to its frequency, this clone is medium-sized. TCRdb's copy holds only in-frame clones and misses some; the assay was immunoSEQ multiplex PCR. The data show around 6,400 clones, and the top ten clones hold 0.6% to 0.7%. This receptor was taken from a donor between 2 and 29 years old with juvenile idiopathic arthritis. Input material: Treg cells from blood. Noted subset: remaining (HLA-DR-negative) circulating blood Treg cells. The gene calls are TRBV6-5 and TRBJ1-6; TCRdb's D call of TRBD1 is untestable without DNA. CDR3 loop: CASSSRTGVRYSPLHF.